This T cell receptor beta chain was observed in a study of OX40 agonist ivuxolimab in advanced cancers. Assay used: immunoSEQ multiplex PCR; TCRdb lists only in-frame clones, some missing. The sample lists about 53,000 clones, around 87% occurring once. The CDR3 has 15 residues. V was pared by 0 bases and J by 4 bases, with 10 bases between. The V call is TRBV23-1, the J call TRBJ2-1; no firm D call. TRBV23-1 is filed as an ORF, its function uncertain. The starting material was CD4+ or CD8+ T cells sorted from blood, obtained in a trial of the OX40 agonist ivuxolimab. The clonotype originates from an adult with an advanced solid tumor such as melanoma, head and neck, liver or kidney cancer. CDR3 coding DNA: TGCGCCAGCAGTCAATCTTTTAAACGGTACAATGAGCAGTTCTTC. As protein: CASSQSFKRYNEQFF.